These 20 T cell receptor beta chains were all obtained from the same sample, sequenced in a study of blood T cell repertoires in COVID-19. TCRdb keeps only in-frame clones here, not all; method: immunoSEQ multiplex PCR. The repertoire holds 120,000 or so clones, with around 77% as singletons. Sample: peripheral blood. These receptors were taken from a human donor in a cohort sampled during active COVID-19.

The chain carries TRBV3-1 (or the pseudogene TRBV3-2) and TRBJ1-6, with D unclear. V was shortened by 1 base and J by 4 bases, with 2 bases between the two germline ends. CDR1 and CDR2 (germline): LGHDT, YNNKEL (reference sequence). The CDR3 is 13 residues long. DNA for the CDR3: TGTGCCAGCAGCCAAGCGTATAATTCACCCCTCCACTTT. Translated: CASSQAYNSPLHF.

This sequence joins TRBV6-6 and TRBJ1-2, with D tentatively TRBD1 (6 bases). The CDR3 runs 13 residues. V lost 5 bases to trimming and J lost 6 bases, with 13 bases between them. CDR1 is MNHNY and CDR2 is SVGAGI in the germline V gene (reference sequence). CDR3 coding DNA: TGTGCCAGCAGTCCTCATCACAGGGATGGCTACACCTTC. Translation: CASSPHHRDGYTF.

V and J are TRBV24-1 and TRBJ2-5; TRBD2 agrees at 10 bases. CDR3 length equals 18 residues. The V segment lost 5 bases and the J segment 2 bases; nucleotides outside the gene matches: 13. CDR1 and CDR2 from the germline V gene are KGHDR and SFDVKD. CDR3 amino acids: CATSVGGGGTSAQETQYF. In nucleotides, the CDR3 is TGTGCCACCAGTGTCGGCGGGGGAGGGACTAGCGCGCAAGAGACCCAGTACTTC.

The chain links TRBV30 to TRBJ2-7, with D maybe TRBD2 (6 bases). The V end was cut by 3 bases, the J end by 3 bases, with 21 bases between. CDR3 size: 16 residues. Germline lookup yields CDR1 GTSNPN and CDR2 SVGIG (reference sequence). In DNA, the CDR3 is TGTGCCTGGAGGGTCTCGTTGCGGGCGGGGAACTACGAGCAGTACTTC. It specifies CAWRVSLRAGNYEQYF. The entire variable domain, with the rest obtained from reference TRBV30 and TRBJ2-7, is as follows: SQTIHQWPATLVQPVGSPLSLECTVEGTSNPNLYWYRQAAGRGLQLLFYSVGIGQISSEVPQNLSASRPQDRQFILSSKKLLLSDSGFYLCAWRVSLRAGNYEQYFGPGTRLTVT.

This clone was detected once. The CDR3 region is CASSYIRLRGHFYEQYF. The CDR3 DNA reads TGTGCCAGCAGTTATATCCGGTTGAGGGGACACTTCTACGAGCAGTACTTC. The chain couples TRBV2 to TRBJ2-7; a possible D gene is TRBD1 (6 bases). The CDR3 has 17 residues. V lost 5 bases and J 3 bases, leaving 23 bases between the germline ends. The V gene's germline CDR1 is SNHLY and CDR2 FYNNEI.

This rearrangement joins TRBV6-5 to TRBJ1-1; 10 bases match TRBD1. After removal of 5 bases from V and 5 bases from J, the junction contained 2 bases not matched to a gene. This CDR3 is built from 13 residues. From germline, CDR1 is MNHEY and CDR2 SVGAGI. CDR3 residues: CASSRTGGTEAFF. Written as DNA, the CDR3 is TGTGCCAGCAGTCGGACAGGGGGAACTGAAGCTTTCTTT.

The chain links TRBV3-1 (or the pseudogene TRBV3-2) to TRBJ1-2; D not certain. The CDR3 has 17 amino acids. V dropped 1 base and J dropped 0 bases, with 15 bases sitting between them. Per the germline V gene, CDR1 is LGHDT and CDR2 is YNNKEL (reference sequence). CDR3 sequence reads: CASSQALVTGANYGYTF. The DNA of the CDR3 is TGTGCCAGCAGCCAAGCCCTTGTGACGGGAGCTAACTATGGCTACACCTTC.

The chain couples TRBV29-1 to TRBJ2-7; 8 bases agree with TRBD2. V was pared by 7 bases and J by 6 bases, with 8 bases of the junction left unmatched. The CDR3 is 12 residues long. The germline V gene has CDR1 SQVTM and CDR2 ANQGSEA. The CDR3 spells CSGSGESAEQYF. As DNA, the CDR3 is TGCAGCGGTAGCGGGGAGTCCGCCGAGCAGTACTTC.

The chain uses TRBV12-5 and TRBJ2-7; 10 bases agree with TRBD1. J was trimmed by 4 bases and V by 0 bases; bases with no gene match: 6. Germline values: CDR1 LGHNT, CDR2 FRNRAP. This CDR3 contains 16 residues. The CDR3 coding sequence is TGTGCTAGTGGTTTGGTACTTGGGACAGGGGTATACGAGCAGTACTTC. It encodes CASGLVLGTGVYEQYF.

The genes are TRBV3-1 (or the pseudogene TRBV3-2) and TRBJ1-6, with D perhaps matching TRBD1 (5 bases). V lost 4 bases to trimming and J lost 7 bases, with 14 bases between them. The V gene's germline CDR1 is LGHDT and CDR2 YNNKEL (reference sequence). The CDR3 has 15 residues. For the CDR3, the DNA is TGTGCCAGCAGCCCATCCGGAGGGGAGAATTCACCCCTCCACTTT. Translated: CASSPSGGENSPLHF.

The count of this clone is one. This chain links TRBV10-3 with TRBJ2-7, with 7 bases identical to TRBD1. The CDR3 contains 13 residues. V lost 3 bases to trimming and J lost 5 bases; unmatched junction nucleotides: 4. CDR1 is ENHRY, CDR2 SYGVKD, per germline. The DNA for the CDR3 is TGTGCCATCAGTGACACGGACAGGAACGAGCAGTACTTC. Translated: CAISDTDRNEQYF.

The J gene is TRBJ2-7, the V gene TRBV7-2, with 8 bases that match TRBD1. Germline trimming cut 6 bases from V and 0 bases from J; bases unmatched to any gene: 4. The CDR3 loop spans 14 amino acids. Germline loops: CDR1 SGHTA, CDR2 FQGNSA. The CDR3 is CASRNRGSSYEQYF. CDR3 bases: TGTGCCAGCAGGAACAGGGGGAGCTCCTACGAGCAGTACTTC.

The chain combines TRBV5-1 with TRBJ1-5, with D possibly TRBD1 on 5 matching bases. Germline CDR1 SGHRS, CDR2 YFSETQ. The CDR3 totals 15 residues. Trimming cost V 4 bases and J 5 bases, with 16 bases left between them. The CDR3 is CASSPGVDGDQPQHF. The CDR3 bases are TGCGCCAGCAGCCCGGGGGTGGATGGCGATCAGCCCCAGCATTTT.

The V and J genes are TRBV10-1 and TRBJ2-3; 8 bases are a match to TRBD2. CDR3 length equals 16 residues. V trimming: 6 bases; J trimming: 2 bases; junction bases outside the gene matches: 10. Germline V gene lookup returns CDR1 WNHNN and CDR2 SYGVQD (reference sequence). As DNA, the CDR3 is TGCGCCAGCAGCCAACTGAGCGGGAGTGACACAGATACGCAGTATTTT. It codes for CASSQLSGSDTDTQYF.

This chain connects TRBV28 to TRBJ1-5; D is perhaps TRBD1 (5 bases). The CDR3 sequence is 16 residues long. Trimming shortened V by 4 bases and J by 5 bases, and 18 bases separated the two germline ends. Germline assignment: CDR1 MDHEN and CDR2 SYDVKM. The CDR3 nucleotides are TGTGCCAGCAGTTACGTAGCGGGACTCGGGGATCAGCCCCAGCATTTT. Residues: CASSYVAGLGDQPQHF.

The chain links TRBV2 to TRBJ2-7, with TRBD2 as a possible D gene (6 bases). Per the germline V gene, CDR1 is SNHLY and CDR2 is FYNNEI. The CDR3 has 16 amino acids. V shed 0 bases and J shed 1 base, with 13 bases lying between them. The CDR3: CASSEAKRGLSYEQYF. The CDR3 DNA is TGTGCCAGCAGTGAAGCGAAACGGGGACTGTCCTACGAGCAGTACTTC.

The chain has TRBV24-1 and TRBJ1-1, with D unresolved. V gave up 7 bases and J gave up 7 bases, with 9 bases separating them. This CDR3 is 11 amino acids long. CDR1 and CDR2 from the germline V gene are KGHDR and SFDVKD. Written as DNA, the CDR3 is TGTGCCACCAGCCGAGGAGGTGAAGCTTTCTTT. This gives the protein CATSRGGEAFF.

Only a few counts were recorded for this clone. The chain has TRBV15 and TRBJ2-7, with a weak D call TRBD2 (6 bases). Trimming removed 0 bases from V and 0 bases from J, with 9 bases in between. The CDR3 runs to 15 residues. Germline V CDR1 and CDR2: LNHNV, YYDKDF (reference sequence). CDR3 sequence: CATSREAGLSYEQYF. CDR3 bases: TGTGCCACCAGCAGAGAGGCGGGGCTCTCCTACGAGCAGTACTTC.

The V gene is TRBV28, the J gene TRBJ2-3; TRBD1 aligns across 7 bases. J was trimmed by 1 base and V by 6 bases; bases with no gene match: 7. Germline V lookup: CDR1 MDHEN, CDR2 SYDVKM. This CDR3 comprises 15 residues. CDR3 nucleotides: TGTGCCAGCAGCCGTAACGACAGGGGCACAGATACGCAGTATTTT. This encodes CASSRNDRGTDTQYF.

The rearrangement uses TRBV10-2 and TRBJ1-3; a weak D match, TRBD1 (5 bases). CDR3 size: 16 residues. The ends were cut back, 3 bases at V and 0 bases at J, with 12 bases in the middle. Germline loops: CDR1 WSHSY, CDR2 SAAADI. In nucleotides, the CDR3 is TGCGCCAGCAGTGATCGGGACTTGAGCTCTGGAAACACCATATATTTT. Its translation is CASSDRDLSSGNTIYF.